The entry below describes one T cell receptor (beta chain). The data belong to a study of blood T cell repertoires in COVID-19. Study details: PBMCs, B-cell-depleted T cells, or T cells provided the cDNA or gDNA that made up the material.

The repertoire was sequenced with immunoSEQ multiplex PCR; TCRdb's copy has only in-frame clones and lacks some. The top ten clones hold about 2.5% of a sample with roughly 260,000 clones, around 92% of them seen once. Enrolled during active infection, Seattle patients were then followed longitudinally. The CDR3 runs to 14 residues. Sequenced material: peripheral blood. The source is a person aged 18 to 35 with COVID-19, enrolled during active disease. The chain employs TRBV21-1 and TRBJ1-2. TRBV21-1 is designated a pseudogene. CDR3 DNA sequence: TGTGCCAGCAGCAATTACGGGATTAACTATGGCTACACCTTC. Translation gives CASSNYGINYGYTF.